The clone carrying this T cell receptor beta chain has just a few counts. The sample belongs to a study of cytomegalovirus exposure and HLA in healthy donors. Study-level background: Inside one of the first data releases sat about 91 million unique TCRs taken from HLA-typed donors.

The PCR employed 60 Vbeta primers together with 13 Jbeta primers. Data came from immunoSEQ multiplex PCR; TCRdb stores just in-frame clones and leaves some out. The repertoire has around 100,000 clones, roughly 70% of them found once; the top ten carry roughly 10%. The CDR3 extends over 14 amino acids. Looked up from germline, CDR1 is MNHNS and CDR2 is SASEGT. With V trimmed by 7 bases and J by 8 bases, 10 bases remained unmatched. Sequenced input: PBMCs. V is TRBV6-1 and J is TRBJ1-2; TRBD1 aligns across 10 bases. The sequence came from a man in his forties or fifties in good health and CMV-seropositive. For the CDR3, the DNA is TGTGCCAGCACCCTCCGGGACAGGGGTCAAGGCTACACCTTC. Amino acid sequence: CASTLRDRGQGYTF.